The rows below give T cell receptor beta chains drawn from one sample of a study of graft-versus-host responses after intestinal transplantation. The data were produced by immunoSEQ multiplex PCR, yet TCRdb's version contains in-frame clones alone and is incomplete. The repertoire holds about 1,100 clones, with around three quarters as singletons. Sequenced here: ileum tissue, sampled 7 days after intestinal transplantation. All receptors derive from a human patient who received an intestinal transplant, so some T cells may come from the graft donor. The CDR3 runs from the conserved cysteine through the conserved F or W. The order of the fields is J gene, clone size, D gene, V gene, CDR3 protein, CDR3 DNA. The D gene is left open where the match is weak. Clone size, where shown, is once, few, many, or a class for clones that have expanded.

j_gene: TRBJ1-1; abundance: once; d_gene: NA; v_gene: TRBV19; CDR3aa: CASSISSTGYTEAFF; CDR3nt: TGTGCCAGTAGTATTTCCTCGACAGGTTACACTGAAGCTTTCTTT
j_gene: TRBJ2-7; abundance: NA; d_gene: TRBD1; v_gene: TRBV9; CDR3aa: CASSVVPYPGQAYEQYF; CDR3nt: TGTGCCAGCAGCGTAGTTCCCTACCCGGGACAGGCCTACGAGCAGTACTTC
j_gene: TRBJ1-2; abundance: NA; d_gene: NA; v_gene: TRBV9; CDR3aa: CASSVDPGPNYGYTF; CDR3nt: TGTGCCAGCAGCGTAGACCCAGGGCCTAACTATGGCTACACCTTC
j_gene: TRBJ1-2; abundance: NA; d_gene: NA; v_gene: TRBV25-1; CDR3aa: CASSQYSELGRTYGYTF; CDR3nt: TGTGCCAGCAGTCAATACTCAGAACTGGGAAGAACCTATGGCTACACCTTC
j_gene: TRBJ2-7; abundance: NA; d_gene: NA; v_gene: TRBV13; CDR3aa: CASSLSSWGNDEQYF; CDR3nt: TGTGCCAGCAGCTTAAGTTCTTGGGGGAACGACGAGCAGTACTTC
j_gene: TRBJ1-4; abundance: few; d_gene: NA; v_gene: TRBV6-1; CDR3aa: CASSEYVGTNEKLFF; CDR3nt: TGTGCCAGCAGTGAATACGTTGGGACTAATGAAAAACTGTTTTTT
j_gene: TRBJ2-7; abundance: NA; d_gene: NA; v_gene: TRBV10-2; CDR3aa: CASSDSGYSYEQYF; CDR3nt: TGCGCCAGCAGTGACTCCGGATATTCCTACGAGCAGTACTTC
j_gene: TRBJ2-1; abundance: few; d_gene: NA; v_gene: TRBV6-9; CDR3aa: CASSFGRASEQFF; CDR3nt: TGTGCCAGTTCCTTCGGCAGGGCCAGTGAGCAGTTCTTC
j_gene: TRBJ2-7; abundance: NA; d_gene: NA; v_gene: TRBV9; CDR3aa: CASSVGSFGDEQYF; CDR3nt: TGTGCCAGCAGCGTAGGTTCCTTTGGGGACGAGCAGTACTTC
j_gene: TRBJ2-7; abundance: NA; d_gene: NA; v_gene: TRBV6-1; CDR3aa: CASSEDKIPYEQYF; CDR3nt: TGTGCCAGCAGTGAAGACAAAATTCCCTACGAGCAGTACTTC
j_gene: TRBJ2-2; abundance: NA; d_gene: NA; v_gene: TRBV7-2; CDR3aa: CASSRGIANTGELFF; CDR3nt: TGTGCCAGCAGCCGTGGAATAGCGAACACCGGGGAGCTGTTTTTT
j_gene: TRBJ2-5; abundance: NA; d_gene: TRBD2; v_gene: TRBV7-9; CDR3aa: CASSPLLAGGPKTQYF; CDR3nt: TGTGCCAGCAGCCCCCTTTTGGCGGGGGGGCCCAAGACCCAGTACTTC
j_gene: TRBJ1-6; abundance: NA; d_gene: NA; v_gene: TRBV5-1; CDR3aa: CASSLESRRYNNNSPLHF; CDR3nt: TGCGCCAGCAGCTTGGAAAGCAGGCGATACAATAATAATTCACCCCTCCACTTT
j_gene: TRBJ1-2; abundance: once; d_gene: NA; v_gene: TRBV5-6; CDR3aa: CASSLDLKIPGANYGYTF; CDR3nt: TGTGCCAGCAGCTTGGATTTGAAGATCCCCGGGGCTAACTATGGCTACACCTTC
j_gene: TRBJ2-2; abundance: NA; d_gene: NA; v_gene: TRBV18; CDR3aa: CASSPPLQGRTGELFF; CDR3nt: TGTGCCAGCTCACCACCGCTACAGGGTAGGACCGGGGAGCTGTTTTTT
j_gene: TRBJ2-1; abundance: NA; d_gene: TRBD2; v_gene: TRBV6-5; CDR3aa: CASSLAGGPNNEQFF; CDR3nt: TGTGCCAGCAGCCTGGCGGGGGGGCCAAACAATGAGCAGTTCTTC
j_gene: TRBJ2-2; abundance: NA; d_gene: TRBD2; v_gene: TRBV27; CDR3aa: CASSLTRATSVGELFF; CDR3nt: TGTGCCAGCAGTTTAACCCGCGCTACTAGCGTCGGGGAGCTGTTTTTT
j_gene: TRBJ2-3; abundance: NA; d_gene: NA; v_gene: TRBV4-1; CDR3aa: CASSLGLGGWDTDTQYF; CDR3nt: TGCGCCAGCAGCCTCGGATTGGGGGGCTGGGACACAGATACGCAGTATTTT
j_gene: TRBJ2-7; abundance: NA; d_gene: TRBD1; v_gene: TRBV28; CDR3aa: CASDTAVTGPYEQYF; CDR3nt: TGTGCCAGCGACACCGCGGTGACAGGGCCTTACGAGCAGTACTTC
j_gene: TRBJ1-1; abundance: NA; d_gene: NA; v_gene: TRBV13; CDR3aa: CASSLGENTEAFF; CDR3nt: TGTGCCAGCAGCTTAGGCGAGAACACTGAAGCTTTCTTT
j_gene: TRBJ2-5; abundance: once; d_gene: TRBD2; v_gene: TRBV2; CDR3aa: CASRGGWAQETQYF; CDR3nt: TGTGCCAGCAGGGGGGGGTGGGCCCAAGAGACCCAGTACTTC
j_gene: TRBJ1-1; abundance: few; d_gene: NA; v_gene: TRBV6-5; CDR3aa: CASSYTLDYRALEAFF; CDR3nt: TGTGCCAGCAGTTACACCCTAGATTACCGGGCTCTAGAAGCTTTCTTT
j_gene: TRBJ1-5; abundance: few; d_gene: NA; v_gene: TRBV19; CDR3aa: CASRVDSNQPQHF; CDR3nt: TGTGCCAGTAGAGTCGATAGCAATCAGCCCCAGCATTTT
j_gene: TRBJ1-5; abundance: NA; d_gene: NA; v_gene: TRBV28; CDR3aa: CASILHNQPQHF; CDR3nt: TGTGCCAGCATTTTACACAATCAGCCCCAGCATTTT
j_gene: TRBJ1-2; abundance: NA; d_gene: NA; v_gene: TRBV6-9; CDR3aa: CASSDRVAANYGYTF; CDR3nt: TGTGCCAGCAGTGACCGGGTCGCGGCTAACTATGGCTACACCTTC
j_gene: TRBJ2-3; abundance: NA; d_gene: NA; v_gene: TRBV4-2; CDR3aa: CASSQDYQGAATDTQYF; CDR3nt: TGTGCCAGCAGCCAAGATTATCAGGGCGCAGCTACAGATACGCAGTATTTT
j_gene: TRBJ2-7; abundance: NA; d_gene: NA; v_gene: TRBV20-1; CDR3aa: CSARDSYEQYF; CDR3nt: TGCAGTGCTAGAGACAGCTACGAGCAGTACTTC
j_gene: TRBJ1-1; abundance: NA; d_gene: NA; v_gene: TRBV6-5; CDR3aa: CASSYNPGNTEAFF; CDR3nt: TGTGCCAGCAGTTACAATCCGGGGAACACTGAAGCTTTCTTT
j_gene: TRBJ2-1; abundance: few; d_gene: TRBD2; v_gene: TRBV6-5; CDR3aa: CASSFAGGPVNEQFF; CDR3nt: TGTGCCAGCAGTTTCGCGGGGGGGCCGGTTAATGAGCAGTTCTTC
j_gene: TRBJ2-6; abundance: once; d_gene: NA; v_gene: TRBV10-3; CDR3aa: CAISGRAGANVLTF; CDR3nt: TGTGCCATCAGTGGCAGGGCTGGGGCCAACGTCCTGACTTTC
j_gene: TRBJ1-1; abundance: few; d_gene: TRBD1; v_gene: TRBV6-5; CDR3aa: CASSPTGGPNTEAFF; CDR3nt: TGTGCCAGCAGTCCCACAGGGGGACCAAACACTGAAGCTTTCTTT
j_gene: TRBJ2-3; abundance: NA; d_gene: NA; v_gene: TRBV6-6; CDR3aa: CASSYTLDTQYF; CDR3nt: TGTGCCAGCAGTTATACATTGGATACGCAGTATTTT
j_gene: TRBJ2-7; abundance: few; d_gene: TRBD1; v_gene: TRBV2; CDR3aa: CASSVSLEGAEAYEQYF; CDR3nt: TGTGCCAGCAGTGTAAGTCTTGAGGGGGCAGAGGCCTACGAGCAGTACTTC
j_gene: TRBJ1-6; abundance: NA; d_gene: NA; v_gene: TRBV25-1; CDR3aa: CASLSGAGSYNSPLHF; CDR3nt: TGTGCCAGCCTGAGCGGGGCCGGGTCCTATAATTCACCCCTCCACTTT
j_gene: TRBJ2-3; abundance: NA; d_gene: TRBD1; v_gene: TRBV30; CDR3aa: CAWSGTGQDTQYF; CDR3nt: TGTGCCTGGAGTGGGACAGGGCAAGATACGCAGTATTTT
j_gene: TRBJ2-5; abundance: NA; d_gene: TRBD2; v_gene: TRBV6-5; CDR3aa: CASSWGGGAETQYF; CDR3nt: TGTGCCAGCAGCTGGGGCGGGGGGGCCGAGACCCAGTACTTC
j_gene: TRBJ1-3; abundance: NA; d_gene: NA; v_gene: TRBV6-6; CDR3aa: CASSYGGSGNTIYF; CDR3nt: TGTGCCAGCAGTTACGGCGGTTCTGGAAACACCATATATTTT
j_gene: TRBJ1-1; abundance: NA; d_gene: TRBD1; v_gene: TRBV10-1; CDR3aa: CASSMSRGQGNTEAFF; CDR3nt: TGCGCCAGCAGCATGAGCAGGGGGCAAGGGAACACTGAAGCTTTCTTT
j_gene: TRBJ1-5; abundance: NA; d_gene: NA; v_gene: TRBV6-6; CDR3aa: CASSYSRGNQPQHF; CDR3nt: TGTGCCAGCAGTTACTCGCGGGGCAATCAGCCCCAGCATTTT
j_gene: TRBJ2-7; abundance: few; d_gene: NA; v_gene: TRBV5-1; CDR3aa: CASSLGGADEQYF; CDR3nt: TGCGCCAGCAGCTTAGGGGGGGCGGACGAGCAGTACTTC
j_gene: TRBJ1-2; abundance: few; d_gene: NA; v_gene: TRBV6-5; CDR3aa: CASSYNPGYGGYTF; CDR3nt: TGTGCCAGCAGTTACAACCCGGGATACGGGGGCTACACCTTC
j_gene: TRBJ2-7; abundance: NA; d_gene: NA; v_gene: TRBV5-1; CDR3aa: CASSLNREYEQVF; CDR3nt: TGCGCCAGCAGCTTGAACAGGGAATACGAGCAGGTCTTC
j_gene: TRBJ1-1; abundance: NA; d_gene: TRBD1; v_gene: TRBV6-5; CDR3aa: CASSYTSGTGSEAFF; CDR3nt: TGTGCCAGCAGTTACACTTCCGGGACAGGGTCTGAAGCTTTCTTT
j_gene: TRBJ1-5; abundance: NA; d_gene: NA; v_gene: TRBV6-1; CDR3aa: CASRTDSNQPQHF; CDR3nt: TGTGCCAGCCGGACGGATAGCAATCAGCCCCAGCATTTT
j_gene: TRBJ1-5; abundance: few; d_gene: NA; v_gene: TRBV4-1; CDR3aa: CASSQELAGVGNQPQHF; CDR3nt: TGCGCCAGCAGCCAAGAATTAGCAGGGGTGGGCAATCAGCCCCAGCATTTT
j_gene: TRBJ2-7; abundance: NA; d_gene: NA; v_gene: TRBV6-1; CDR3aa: CASSEAGGGGYEQYF; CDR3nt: TGTGCCAGCAGTGAAGCGGGGGGGGGCGGGTACGAGCAGTACTTC
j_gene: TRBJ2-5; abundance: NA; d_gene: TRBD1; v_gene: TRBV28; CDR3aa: CASSPGTDQETQYF; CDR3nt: TGTGCCAGCAGTCCCGGGACAGATCAAGAGACCCAGTACTTC
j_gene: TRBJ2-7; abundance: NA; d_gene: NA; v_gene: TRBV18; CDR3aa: CASSPPGGQVYEQYF; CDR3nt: TGTGCCAGCTCACCACCGGGAGGTCAGGTCTACGAGCAGTACTTC
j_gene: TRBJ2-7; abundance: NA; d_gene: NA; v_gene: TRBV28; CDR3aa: CASSFGVGEQYF; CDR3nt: TGTGCCAGCAGTTTCGGGGTAGGAGAGCAGTACTTC
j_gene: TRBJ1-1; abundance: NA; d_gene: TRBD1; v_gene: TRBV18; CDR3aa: CASSQQTGLGTEAFF; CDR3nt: TGTGCCAGCTCACAACAGACAGGGCTCGGGACTGAAGCTTTCTTT
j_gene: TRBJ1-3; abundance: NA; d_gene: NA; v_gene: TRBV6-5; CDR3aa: CASSYGGSGNTIYF; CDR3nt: TGTGCCAGCAGTTACGGCGGTTCTGGAAACACCATATATTTT
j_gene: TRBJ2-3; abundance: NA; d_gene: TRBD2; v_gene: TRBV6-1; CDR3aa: CASSEGAGGPDTQYF; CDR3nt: TGTGCCAGCAGTGAAGGGGCGGGGGGGCCAGATACGCAGTATTTT
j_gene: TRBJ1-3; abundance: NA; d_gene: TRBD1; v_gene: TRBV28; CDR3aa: CASSGRDRGSGNTIYF; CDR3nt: TGTGCCAGCAGTGGCCGGGACAGGGGCTCTGGAAACACCATATATTTT